A single sample gave rise to the 13 T cell receptor beta chains below, sequenced in a study of cytomegalovirus exposure and HLA in healthy donors (dated by TCRdb to between 2016 and 2019). Libraries were built with the immunoSEQ multiplex PCR assay. For the multiplex PCR, a mixture combining 60 forward primers for TCR Vbeta segments and 13 reverse primers for TCR Jbeta segments was used. The clones in this table, taken by TCRdb from immuneACCESS, are in-frame only. Not every clone is retained; where verified, under half of the shortfall comes from an unresolved V gene, and the cause of the rest is unknown. This sample holds around 170,000 clones; less than 90% were observed only once. The ten biggest clones cover 1.4% of the sample. The specimen was PBMCs. These receptors originate from a girl under 18 in good health and CMV-seropositive.

This sequence joins TRBV5-1 and TRBJ2-7, with 11 bases identical to TRBD2. The germline V gene has CDR1 SGHRS and CDR2 YFSETQ. Trimming cost V 4 bases and J 0 bases; bases outside gene matches: 12. The CDR3 length is 18 residues. DNA for the CDR3: TGCGCCAGCAGCCGCGATACTAGCGGGAGTTCCAGCTCCTACGAGCAGTACTTC. This encodes CASSRDTSGSSSSYEQYF.

This sequence joins TRBV14 and TRBJ1-1, with D maybe TRBD1 (5 bases). The CDR3 is 17 residues long. CDR1 and CDR2 (germline): SGHDN, FVKESK. V was clipped by 2 bases and J by 2 bases, with 18 bases between them. The DNA for the CDR3 is TGTGCCAGCAGCCAAACCCCCGCCAGGGTAAGAAACACTGAAGCTTTCTTT. Residues: CASSQTPARVRNTEAFF.

CDR3 bases: TGTGCCAGCATGGAGGGACGTAGAGGGGTGGTAAATCAGCCCCAGCATTTT. This sequence encodes CASMEGRRGVVNQPQHF. V is TRBV2 and J is TRBJ1-5; perhaps TRBD1 as D (5 bases). Trimming removed 7 bases at V and 4 bases at J, with 23 bases between. Per germline, CDR1 SNHLY and CDR2 FYNNEI. This CDR3 region has 17 residues.

The chain is built from TRBV9 and TRBJ2-3; D is unclear. There are 15 residues in the CDR3. CDR1 is SGDLS, CDR2 YYNGEE, per germline. V dropped 0 bases and J dropped 1 base, with 9 bases sitting between them. For the CDR3, the DNA is TGTGCCAGCAGCGTAGGACCCCGGGGCACAGATACGCAGTATTTT. Translating gives CASSVGPRGTDTQYF.

This rearrangement joins TRBV5-4 to TRBJ1-4, with D tentatively TRBD1 (6 bases). Trimming cost V 2 bases and J 3 bases, with 8 bases left between them. The CDR3 runs to 14 residues. The germline CDR1 and CDR2 sequences are SGHNT and YYREEE (reference sequence). CDR3 sequence reads: CASSLQGANEKLFF. Written as DNA, the CDR3 is TGTGCCAGCAGCTTACAGGGAGCTAATGAAAAACTGTTTTTT.

V gene TRBV4-1 combines with J gene TRBJ2-7; TRBD1 agrees at 9 bases. This CDR3 is 15 amino acids long. Looked up from germline, CDR1 is MGHRA and CDR2 is YSYEKL. V shed 3 bases and J 6 bases; nucleotides not matched to a gene: 9. This CDR3 is CASSHGQGKKFEQYF. DNA of the CDR3: TGCGCCAGCAGCCACGGACAGGGGAAGAAGTTCGAGCAGTACTTC.

This clone was counted a few times. The V and J genes are TRBV5-4 and TRBJ1-1; D ambiguous. This CDR3 has 14 residues. V gave up 0 bases and J gave up 0 bases, with 6 bases separating them. CDR1 is SGHNT and CDR2 is YYREEE in the germline V gene (reference sequence). The CDR3 region has the DNA TGTGCCAGCAGCTTGGACAGCCTGAACACTGAAGCTTTCTTT. Its protein product is CASSLDSLNTEAFF.

This clone showed up just once. The V gene is TRBV5-5, the J gene TRBJ1-2; D call uncertain. V lost 4 bases and J lost 4, with 5 bases in between. CDR1 is SGHKS and CDR2 is YYEKEE in the germline V gene (reference sequence). The CDR3 spans 11 residues. CDR3 sequence reads: CASSPSYGYTF. The CDR3 region has the DNA TGTGCCAGCAGCCCCAGCTATGGCTACACCTTC.

This clone was seen only once. The V and J genes are TRBV6-5 and TRBJ2-3; D not resolved. CDR1 MNHEY and CDR2 SVGAGI come from the germline V gene. V lost 8 bases and J 0 bases, leaving 9 bases between the germline ends. CDR3 length: 13 amino acids. CDR3 loop: CASSRRSTDTQYF. The CDR3 DNA sequence: TGTGCCAGCTCTAGACGAAGCACAGATACGCAGTATTTT.

J is TRBJ1-1 and V is TRBV29-1, with 7 bases that match TRBD1. The J segment lost 6 bases and the V segment lost 6 bases, leaving 13 bases of the junction unmatched. Germline V lookup: CDR1 SQVTM, CDR2 ANQGSEA. This CDR3 has 14 residues. The DNA for the CDR3 is TGCAGCGTCCCGACAGGGCTCCCCATCCCTGAAGCTTTCTTT. It codes for CSVPTGLPIPEAFF.

The genes are TRBV7-3 and TRBJ2-2; D remains ambiguous. The CDR3 loop spans 12 amino acids. Looked up from germline, CDR1 is SGHTA and CDR2 is FQGTGA. Trimming took off 0 bases at V and 7 bases at J, with 3 bases between the two ends. CDR3 loop: CASSLTSGELFF. CDR3 bases: TGTGCCAGCAGCTTAACTAGCGGGGAGCTGTTTTTT. The complete variable domain, with remaining parts taken from reference TRBV7-3 and TRBJ2-2, reads GAGVSQTPSNKVTEKGKYVELRCDPISGHTALYWYRQSLGQGPEFLIYFQGTGAADDSGLPNDRFFAVRPEGSVSTLKIQRTERGDSAVYLCASSLTSGELFFGEGSRLTVL.

This clone was picked up a small number of times. The chain recombines TRBV5-4 with TRBJ1-1; D is unresolved. The CDR3 is 14 amino acids. Germline V lookup: CDR1 SGHNT, CDR2 YYREEE (reference sequence). V was cut by 1 base and J by 4 bases, with 11 bases left in between. The CDR3 sequence: CASSLSGRGTEAFF. The DNA of the CDR3 is TGTGCCAGCAGCTTGTCAGGACGGGGCACTGAAGCTTTCTTT. Supplemented by reference TRBV5-4 and TRBJ1-1, the full variable domain reads ETGVTQSPTHLIKTRGQQVTLRCSSQSGHNTVSWYQQALGQGPQFIFQYYREEENGRGNFPPRFSGLQFPNYSSELNVNALELDDSALYLCASSLSGRGTEAFFGQGTRLTVV.

CDR3: CASSLTGVVANEQFF. The DNA for the CDR3 is TGTGCCAGCAGCTTAACGGGAGTAGTAGCCAATGAGCAGTTCTTC. V gene TRBV7-9 combines with J gene TRBJ2-1; TRBD2 is a possible D gene (6 bases). Deletions cut 2 bases from V and 6 bases from J, with 14 bases between. CDR3 length: 15 residues. The germline V gene has CDR1 SEHNR and CDR2 FQNEAQ (reference sequence). Variable domain in full (rest from reference TRBV7-9 and TRBJ2-1): DTGVSQNPRHKITKRGQNVTFRCDPISEHNRLYWYRQTLGQGPEFLTYFQNEAQLEKSRLLSDRFSAERPKGSFSTLEIQRTEQGDSAMYLCASSLTGVVANEQFFGPGTRLTVL.